Reported below is one T cell receptor beta chain. Time point defined: cycle 4 day 1 (C4D1), after around six weeks of nivolumab. Every patient relapsed after autologous stem cell transplantation, and brentuximab vedotin exposure varied. Magnetic negative selection served to purify CD4+ T cells out of PBMCs that had been thawed. TCRdb's table, derived via immunoSEQ multiplex PCR, lists solely in-frame clones and lacks some. This sample has fewer than 25,000 clones, with less than 90% found just once. Germline-derived CDR1 and CDR2 are MNHNS and SASEGT. Trimming cost V 4 bases and J 2 bases, with 10 bases left between them. This CDR3 is 14 amino acids long. This specimen comes from a study of PD-1 blockade in classical Hodgkin lymphoma.

The receptor's source is a human donor with classical Hodgkin lymphoma. The V and J genes are TRBV6-1 and TRBJ2-3; possible D gene TRBD2, 5 bases. The specimen comprised CD4+ T cells from blood, sampled before the fourth cycle of nivolumab. CDR3 DNA sequence: TGTGCCAGCAGTGCGGGGTTAAACACAGATACGCAGTATTTT. Translation: CASSAGLNTDTQYF.